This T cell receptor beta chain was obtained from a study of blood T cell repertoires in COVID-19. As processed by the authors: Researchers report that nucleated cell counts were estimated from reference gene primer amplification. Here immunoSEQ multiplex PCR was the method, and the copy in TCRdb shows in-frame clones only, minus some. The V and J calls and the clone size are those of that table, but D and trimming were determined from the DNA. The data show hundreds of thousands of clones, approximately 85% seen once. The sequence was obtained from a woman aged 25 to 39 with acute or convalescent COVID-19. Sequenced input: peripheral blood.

The CDR3 loop is CASSQDARLTDEQYF. The CDR3 DNA follows: TGCGCCAGCAGCCAAGATGCGCGGCTGACAGACGAGCAGTACTTC. V is TRBV4-3 and J is TRBJ2-7; possibly TRBD1 for D (5 bases). Germline V gene data show CDR1 as LGHNA and CDR2 as YSLEER. V was shortened by 0 bases and J by 5 bases, with 14 bases between the two germline ends. The CDR3 extends over 15 amino acids.